This T cell receptor beta chain was identified in a study of blood T cell repertoires in COVID-19. Study-wide context: PBMCs, B-cell-depleted T cells, or T cells provided the cDNA or gDNA that made up the material.

Per the study methods: Amplifying reference gene primers gave estimates of nucleated cell counts. Produced via immunoSEQ multiplex PCR; TCRdb's table is partial and in-frame only. For V, J and clone size, that table is used; D and trimming come from the DNA. The sample includes approximately 250,000 clones, around nine tenths of them seen just once. There are 17 residues in the CDR3. Germline V gene lookup returns CDR1 LGHNA and CDR2 YSLEER. V shed 0 bases and J 7 bases; nucleotides not matched to a gene: 7. Sequencing was performed on peripheral blood. The genes are TRBV4-3 and TRBJ1-6; 9 bases are shared with TRBD1. The sequence was obtained from a man aged 25 to 40 with active or convalescent COVID-19. In nucleotides, the CDR3 is TGCGCCAGCAGCCAAGACTTGGCGGGACAGGGAAATTCACCCCTCCACTTT. Translating it yields CASSQDLAGQGNSPLHF.